This T cell receptor beta chain was obtained from a study of blood T cell repertoires in COVID-19. Authors' processing steps: Reference gene primer amplification yielded estimated nucleated cell counts. Using immunoSEQ multiplex PCR, the repertoire was profiled, and TCRdb retains in-frame clones only, with some absent. The V and J calls and the clone size are those of that table, but D and trimming were determined from the DNA. The sample lists 130,000 or so clones, about nine tenths seen once, with about 2.5% in the top ten. The sequenced sample was peripheral blood. The receptor's source is a man aged 45-65 years with active COVID-19.

The CDR3 nucleotides read TGCGCCAGCGCCCTCCAGGGGGCCAACACCGGGGAGCTGTTTTTT. Translating gives CASALQGANTGELFF. The rearrangement links TRBV5-1 to TRBJ2-2; 8 nucleotides agree with TRBD1. Germline CDR1 is SGHRS and CDR2 is YFSETQ. J lost 2 bases, V lost 7 bases, and 7 bases had no gene match. The CDR3 has 15 amino acids.